This paragraph reports one T cell receptor (beta chain). This specimen belongs to a study of blood T cell repertoires in COVID-19. Overall study: Italy, Spain and the United States were the sources of the convalescent and acute COVID-19 samples. T cells, B-cell-depleted T cells, or PBMCs provided the cDNA or gDNA that served as material.

The CDR3 extends over 16 amino acids. Trimming at V came to 4 bases and at J to 2 bases, leaving 4 bases not matched to a gene. Germline CDR1 is ENHRY and CDR2 is SYGVKD. Authors' methods: Reference gene primers were amplified, and this amplification served to estimate nucleated cell counts. Sequencing was performed with immunoSEQ multiplex PCR; in TCRdb, only in-frame clones are kept and a portion is missing. V and J calls and clone size are those listed in that table; D and trimming were worked out from the DNA. The repertoire includes under 250,000 clones, 83% of them detected once, and just over 2.5% sits in the top ten.

This chain links TRBV10-3 with TRBJ2-3, with 12 bases that match TRBD2. This receptor was identified in a woman in her 70s with active or convalescent COVID-19. Sequencing used peripheral blood. The CDR3 sequence is CAISAASGRVTDTQYF. The CDR3 DNA reads as TGTGCCATCAGTGCCGCTAGCGGGAGGGTCACAGATACGCAGTATTTT.